These 5 T cell receptor beta chains share one sample of origin, sequenced in a study of blood T cell repertoires in COVID-19. Repertoires were generated with immunoSEQ multiplex PCR, while TCRdb's copy carries only in-frame clones and drops some. The sample lists 70,000 to 90,000 clones; 88% were seen once. Sequences were obtained from peripheral blood. These receptor sequences come from a human donor in a cohort sampled during active COVID-19.

This clone has a single count. The chain has TRBV15 and TRBJ2-7; 7 positions match TRBD1. CDR1 is LNHNV and CDR2 is YYDKDF in the germline V gene (reference sequence). Trimming at V came to 0 bases and at J to 5 bases, leaving 10 bases not matched to a gene. The CDR3 contains 16 residues. CDR3 DNA: TGTGCCACCAGCAGAGATGCGGCAGGGGGAATCGACGAGCAGTACTTC. As protein: CATSRDAAGGIDEQYF.

The J gene is TRBJ1-3, the V gene TRBV5-6; D is unresolved. The V gene lost 7 bases and the J gene lost 4 bases, with 18 bases spanning the gap. Germline CDR1 reads SGHDT; CDR2 reads YYEEEE. The CDR3 loop spans 15 amino acids. The CDR3 here is CASSLVGVGGNTIYF. CDR3 sequence (DNA): TGTGCCAGCTCCCTAGTCGGGGTAGGAGGAAACACCATATATTTT.

J is TRBJ2-2 and V is TRBV6-5, with D unresolved. CDR3 length equals 14 residues. Trimming took off 4 bases at V and 3 bases at J, with 9 bases between the two ends. Germline V gene lookup returns CDR1 MNHEY and CDR2 SVGAGI. CDR3 loop: CASSLFTYTGELFF. In nucleotides, the CDR3 is TGTGCCAGCAGTTTGTTCACTTACACCGGGGAGCTGTTTTTT.

The gene calls are TRBV5-1 and TRBJ2-5; D perhaps matches TRBD1 (5 bases). The length of the CDR3 is 15 residues. V lost 1 base and J lost 2, with 12 bases in between. Germline loops: CDR1 SGHRS, CDR2 YFSETQ. DNA for the CDR3: TGCGCCAGCAGCTTGCAGGGCCAGGAGCAAGAGACCCAGTACTTC. Protein sequence: CASSLQGQEQETQYF.

The chain recombines TRBV27 with TRBJ2-5, with 7 nucleotides matching TRBD2. J was trimmed by 7 bases and V by 7 bases; bases with no gene match: 12. Germline V lookup: CDR1 MNHEY, CDR2 SMNVEV (reference sequence). This CDR3 is built from 14 residues. CDR3 sequence (DNA): TGTGCCAGCACCCCTAGCGGACAATTGGGGACCCAGTACTTC. Protein product: CASTPSGQLGTQYF.